A single sample gave rise to the 22 T cell receptor beta chains below, sequenced in a study of blood T cell repertoires in COVID-19. The repertoire was sequenced with immunoSEQ multiplex PCR; TCRdb's copy has only in-frame clones and lacks some. The table has approximately 220,000 clones, more than 75% seen once. The sample consisted of peripheral blood. The receptors derive from a man in his sixties with acute or convalescent COVID-19.

This clone has only one observation. Other nucleotide sequences in the sample specify the same CDR3. CDR3 coding DNA: TGTGCCAGCAGTCCCACAGGGAACACTGAAGCTTTCTTT. Its translation: CASSPTGNTEAFF. This chain connects TRBV9 to TRBJ1-1; possibly TRBD1 for D (5 bases). This CDR3 has 13 residues. Trimming took off 5 bases at V and 1 base at J, with 9 bases between the two ends. Germline CDR1 reads SGDLS; CDR2 reads YYNGEE.

J is TRBJ2-5 and V is TRBV5-1; 15 bases map to TRBD2. This CDR3 is built from 20 residues. V was clipped by 0 bases and J by 0 bases; unmatched bases: 9. The germline V gene has CDR1 SGHRS and CDR2 YFSETQ. This CDR3 is CASSLAGTSGGNTHQETQYF. The CDR3 coding sequence is TGCGCCAGCAGCTTGGCCGGGACTAGCGGGGGGAATACACACCAAGAGACCCAGTACTTC. The full variable domain, completed using reference TRBV5-1 and TRBJ2-5, is KAGVTQTPRYLIKTRGQQVTLSCSPISGHRSVSWYQQTPGQGLQFLFEYFSETQRNKGNFPGRFSGRQFSNSRSEMNVSTLELGDSALYLCASSLAGTSGGNTHQETQYFGPGTRLLVL.

V usage is TRBV27 and J usage is TRBJ2-2; the match to TRBD2 covers 7 bases. V lost 0 bases to trimming and J lost 3 bases; unmatched junction nucleotides: 22. In germline, CDR1 is MNHEY, CDR2 SMNVEV (reference sequence). The CDR3 extends over 22 amino acids. The CDR3 spells CASSLSGMPGRVRGVDTGELFF. The CDR3 DNA is TGTGCCAGCAGTTTATCGGGGATGCCAGGGAGGGTCCGGGGGGTCGACACCGGGGAGCTGTTTTTT.

The V and J genes are TRBV7-6 and TRBJ1-3, with D possibly TRBD1 on 6 matching bases. Germline V gene data show CDR1 as SGHVS and CDR2 as FNYEAQ. This CDR3 region has 16 residues. V lost 0 bases to trimming and J lost 4 bases, with 13 bases between them. The CDR3 is CASSLAGTTSGNTIYF. The CDR3 nucleotides read TGTGCCAGCAGCTTAGCCGGGACAACCTCGGGAAACACCATATATTTT. Full variable domain (outside the CDR3, taken from reference TRBV7-6 and TRBJ1-3): GAGVSQSPRYKVTKRGQDVALRCDPISGHVSLYWYRQALGQGPEFLTYFNYEAQQDKSGLPNDRFSAERPEGSISTLTIQRTEQRDSAMYRCASSLAGTTSGNTIYFGEGSWLTVV.

The CDR3 DNA reads as TGTGCCATCAGCCCCGGGACAGGCGGCTTTATCCTCCACTTT. Translated, it gives CAISPGTGGFILHF. V is TRBV10-3 and J is TRBJ1-6; 8 bases align to TRBD1. CDR3 length equals 14 residues. After removal of 6 bases from V and 15 bases from J, the junction contained 13 bases not matched to a gene. Germline-derived CDR1 and CDR2 are ENHRY and SYGVKD.

This chain links TRBV7-9 with TRBJ1-1; no firm D call. Trimming took 3 bases from V and 5 from J, leaving 4 bases between them. This CDR3 is 11 amino acids long. Germline lookup yields CDR1 SEHNR and CDR2 FQNEAQ (reference sequence). DNA of the CDR3: TGTGCCAGCAGCTTCGTGACTGAAGCTTTCTTT. Its protein is CASSFVTEAFF.

The rearrangement links TRBV7-2 to TRBJ1-6, with no clear D. Trimming took 1 base from V and 0 from J, leaving 4 bases between them. The CDR3 length is 15 residues. Per germline, CDR1 SGHTA and CDR2 FQGNSA. The CDR3: CASSLVSSYNSPLHF. The CDR3 DNA sequence: TGTGCCAGCAGCTTAGTGAGCTCCTATAATTCACCCCTCCACTTT.

The chain employs TRBV7-7 and TRBJ2-4, with TRBD1 as a possible D gene (6 bases). V was shortened by 1 base and J by 8 bases, with 9 bases between the two germline ends. Germline CDR1 is SSHAT and CDR2 is FNYEAQ (reference sequence). This CDR3 spans 13 amino acids. Here the CDR3 reads CASSLEQGDIQYF. The CDR3 nucleotides read TGTGCCAGCAGCTTAGAACAGGGAGACATTCAGTACTTC. The whole variable domain, filled in from reference TRBV7-7 and TRBJ2-4, reads GAGVSQSPRYKVTKRGQDVTLRCDPISSHATLYWYQQALGQGPEFLTYFNYEAQPDKSGLPSDRFSAERPEGSISTLTIQRTEQRDSAMYRCASSLEQGDIQYFGAGTRLSVL.

J is TRBJ1-1 and V is TRBV27; D uncertain. Germline CDR1 and CDR2: MNHEY and SMNVEV (reference sequence). The CDR3 has 13 amino acids. V was pared by 5 bases and J by 2 bases, with 9 bases between. The CDR3 DNA is TGTGCCAGCAGTCGTGCCACTAACACTGAAGCTTTCTTT. This gives the protein CASSRATNTEAFF.

The chain is built from TRBV6-6 and TRBJ2-6, with a tentative D call TRBD2 (6 bases). CDR1 and CDR2 (germline): MNHNY, SVGAGI (reference sequence). This CDR3 has 15 amino acids. The V and J ends lost 2 bases and 1 base respectively, with 6 bases between them. CDR3 amino acids: CASSYGGSGANVLTF. The DNA of the CDR3 is TGTGCCAGCAGTTACGGGGGGTCTGGGGCCAACGTCCTGACTTTC.

This sequence joins TRBV5-4 and TRBJ2-3; 9 bases align to TRBD2. The germline CDR1 and CDR2 sequences are SGHNT and YYREEE (reference sequence). CDR3 length equals 16 residues. V gave up 3 bases and J gave up 3 bases; unmatched junction bases: 8. The CDR3, as DNA: TGTGCCAGCAGCTCCCGCGGGGGGGCGGGAACAGATACGCAGTATTTT. Its protein is CASSSRGGAGTDTQYF.

This chain uses TRBV7-9 with TRBJ1-6; possible D gene TRBD1, 5 bases. The length of the CDR3 is 18 residues. Trimming left V 1 base short and J 0 bases short, with 13 bases between. Germline CDR1 reads SEHNR; CDR2 reads FQNEAQ (reference sequence). The CDR3 DNA reads as TGTGCCAGCAGCTTAGAGCTGGTAACAGGCTCCTATAATTCACCCCTCCACTTT. Protein: CASSLELVTGSYNSPLHF.

The V gene is TRBV5-4, the J gene TRBJ2-7, with 11 bases matching TRBD1. The CDR3 spans 17 residues. With V trimmed by 3 bases and J by 1 base, 9 bases remained unmatched. The germline gives CDR1 SGHNT, CDR2 YYREEE (reference sequence). The CDR3 nucleotides are TGTGCCAGCAGCTCCCGAGGCGGGACAGGGGGTTCCTACGAGCAGTACTTC. This encodes CASSSRGGTGGSYEQYF.

This chain links TRBV23-1 with TRBJ2-7; weak D call: TRBD2 (6 bases). TRBV23-1 is an ORF, and what it does is uncertain. The CDR3 runs 15 residues. Trimming removed 0 bases from V and 5 bases from J, with 14 bases in between. This CDR3 is CASSQSRDHVDEQYF. The CDR3 nucleotides read TGCGCCAGCAGTCAATCGCGGGACCATGTGGACGAGCAGTACTTC.

The chain employs TRBV28 and TRBJ2-3; 9 nucleotides align to TRBD1. Trimming cost V 9 bases and J 6 bases; bases outside gene matches: 13. The CDR3 loop spans 15 amino acids. CDR1 is MDHEN and CDR2 is SYDVKM in the germline V gene. CDR3 amino acids: CASSGTGSFRDTQYF. The CDR3 bases are TGTGCCAGTTCCGGGACAGGGAGTTTCAGGGATACGCAGTATTTT.

The chain recombines TRBV3-1 (or the pseudogene TRBV3-2) with TRBJ2-7, with 8 nucleotides matching TRBD1. Germline lookup yields CDR1 LGHDT and CDR2 YNNKEL (reference sequence). The CDR3 consists of 16 residues. The J segment lost 2 bases and the V segment lost 0 bases, leaving 6 bases of the junction unmatched. The chain's CDR3 is CASSQDWTGSPYEQYF. CDR3 coding DNA: TGTGCCAGCAGCCAAGATTGGACAGGGTCTCCCTACGAGCAGTACTTC.

The chain employs TRBV5-5 and TRBJ1-3; D is possibly TRBD1 (5 bases). The CDR3 length is 18 residues. Looked up from germline, CDR1 is SGHKS and CDR2 is YYEKEE (reference sequence). V dropped 0 bases and J dropped 1 base, with 17 bases sitting between them. Written as DNA, the CDR3 is TGTGCCAGCAGCTTGGAGCAGGGTCTCCTCAATTCTGGAAACACCATATATTTT. It specifies CASSLEQGLLNSGNTIYF. Supplemented by reference TRBV5-5 and TRBJ1-3, the full variable domain reads DAGVTQSPTHLIKTRGQQVTLRCSPISGHKSVSWYQQVLGQGPQFIFQYYEKEERGRGNFPDRFSARQFPNYSSELNVNALLLGDSALYLCASSLEQGLLNSGNTIYFGEGSWLTVV.

The rearrangement links TRBV2 to TRBJ2-3; 7 bases are a match to TRBD2. Per the germline V gene, CDR1 is SNHLY and CDR2 is FYNNEI. CDR3 size: 14 residues. V trimming: 6 bases; J trimming: 1 base; junction bases outside the gene matches: 4. CDR3 sequence (DNA): TGTGCCAGCAGGACTAGCTCTGGCACAGATACGCAGTATTTT. Translation gives CASRTSSGTDTQYF.

In this sample, this clone turned up a few times. The chain has TRBV2 and TRBJ2-2, with D unresolved. This CDR3 has 13 amino acids. CDR1 and CDR2 from the germline V gene are SNHLY and FYNNEI. The V and J ends lost 6 bases and 7 bases respectively, with 12 bases between them. CDR3 coding DNA: TGTGCCAGCAGCCTCGAGTCGAACGGGGAGCTGTTTTTT. Translating gives CASSLESNGELFF. Full variable domain (outside the CDR3, taken from reference TRBV2 and TRBJ2-2): EPEVTQTPSHQVTQMGQEVILRCVPISNHLYFYWYRQILGQKVEFLVSFYNNEISEKSEIFDDQFSVERPDGSNFTLKIRSTKLEDSAMYFCASSLESNGELFFGEGSRLTVL.

This chain connects TRBV6-5 to TRBJ1-6, with 7 bases fitting TRBD1. This CDR3 is built from 16 residues. Germline trimming cut 4 bases from V and 6 bases from J; bases unmatched to any gene: 9. From germline, CDR1 is MNHEY and CDR2 SVGAGI. This CDR3 reads CASSSPGQASNSPLHF. The DNA of the CDR3 is TGTGCCAGCAGTTCCCCCGGACAGGCGAGTAATTCACCCCTCCACTTT.

The J gene is TRBJ2-2, the V gene TRBV3-1 (or the pseudogene TRBV3-2); 8 bases fit TRBD2. Trimming removed 4 bases from V and 1 base from J; junction bases left unmatched: 5. Per germline, CDR1 LGHDT and CDR2 YNNKEL (reference sequence). This CDR3 contains 16 residues. The CDR3 here is CASSLASGGNTGELFF. The CDR3 nucleotides are TGTGCCAGCAGCCTTGCCAGCGGGGGGAACACCGGGGAGCTGTTTTTT.

This clone came up many times. The chain employs TRBV7-9 and TRBJ1-1, with a tentative D call TRBD1 (5 bases). Germline V gene lookup returns CDR1 SEHNR and CDR2 FQNEAQ (reference sequence). The CDR3 has 16 amino acids. The V end was cut by 6 bases, the J end by 2 bases, with 19 bases between. For the CDR3, the DNA is TGTGCCAGCAGAACAACAGGATACCCAACTAACACTGAAGCTTTCTTT. The encoded protein is CASRTTGYPTNTEAFF.